This T cell receptor (beta chain) was identified during a study of monozygotic twins with inflammatory bowel disease. Whole blood without T cell sorting served as the source of isolated total RNA. TCRdb reanalyzed the 5' RACE reads and collapses them to one entry per CDR3 protein, without DNA. Found here are 200,000 to 250,000 distinct CDR3 sequences; the top ten clones hold around 1.5%. Germline CDR1 and CDR2: DFQATT and SNEGSKA (reference sequence). The CDR3 contains 14 residues. This chain links TRBV20-1 with TRBJ2-5; there is no DNA to check the TCRdb D call of TRBD1. This receptor was identified in a human donor with ulcerative colitis or Crohn's disease, or a healthy co-twin of an affected twin (not recorded which). The specimen sequenced was blood. The chain's CDR3 is CSAGGQGPWWTQYF.